This TCR beta chain originates from a study of regulatory T cells in long-lasting Graves disease. Study-level findings and limits: For persistent Graves' patients, TCR diversity was lower than for newly diagnosed ones.

To make TCR beta libraries, researchers used iRepertoire HTBI primers and Arm-PCR of CDR3 regions. TCRdb reprocessed the multiplex PCR reads with MiXCR, giving one entry per CDR3 protein. The sample contains a few hundred thousand distinct CDR3 sequences, roughly 13% of which appear only once. This clonotype was counted between two and nine times. Its antigen is undetermined. Time point indicated: newly diagnosed GD, antithyroid drugs for less than 3 months. PBMCs provided the RNA from which the TCR library was made. A volume of roughly 9.9 milliliters of peripheral blood was collected in EDTA tubes. This same sample was also part of a study on T cells in Graves' hyperthyroidism and ophthalmopathy. That publication notes: Diagnoses used clinical symptoms, serum thyroxine and TRAb, thyroid ultrasound and orbital computed tomography.

Sequenced here: peripheral blood mononuclear cells (PBMCs), sampled at new diagnosis, from a patient treated with antithyroid drugs. This clonotype was sampled from a man aged 25 to 40 with Graves disease.

The CDR3 spells CSATPKPPQETQYF. CDR3 sequence (DNA): TGCAGTGCCACACCAAAACCCCCTCAAGAGACCCAGTACTTC. The chain employs TRBV20-1 and TRBJ2-5, with no clear D. This CDR3 contains 14 residues. Germline values: CDR1 DFQATT, CDR2 SNEGSKA (reference sequence). The V and J ends lost 6 bases and 2 bases respectively, with 16 bases between them.